A selection of T cell receptor beta chains follows, all from one sample in a study of T cell responses to AZD1222 COVID-19 vaccine. Repertoires were generated with immunoSEQ multiplex PCR, while TCRdb's copy carries only in-frame clones and drops some. The sample lists under 200,000 clones; approximately 92% were seen once. The sample consisted of peripheral blood, taken 28 days after the second dose of the MenACWY control vaccine. Receptors originate from an adult who received the MenACWY meningococcal vaccine as a control. The CDR3 runs from the conserved cysteine through the conserved F or W. The D gene is left open where the match is weak. Only part of the rows carry a size: once, few, many, or a class if the clone is expanded.

size	V	D	J	length	DNA	CDR3
.	TRBV19	.	TRBJ1-5	13	TGTGCCAGTAGTATAGGCCATAATCAGCCCCAGCATTTT	CASSIGHNQPQHF
.	TRBV7-3	TRBD2	TRBJ2-1	17	TGTGCCAGCAGCTTGGGACTAGCGGGAGAAGGAGGGAATGAGCAGTTCTTC	CASSLGLAGEGGNEQFF
.	TRBV5-8	.	TRBJ2-3	15	TGTGCCAGCAGCTTGTTAGCCTCGAGCACAGATACGCAGTATTTT	CASSLLASSTDTQYF
.	TRBV11-3	TRBD2	TRBJ2-1	14	TGTGCCAGCAGCTTAGGACTAGCGGAGGGGGAGCAGTTCTTC	CASSLGLAEGEQFF
.	TRBV28	.	TRBJ2-2	13	TGTGCCAGCATACCACTGAACACCGGGGAGCTGTTTTTT	CASIPLNTGELFF
once	TRBV7-8	TRBD2	TRBJ2-1	17	TGTGCCAGCAGCTTAACCCTGGGACTAGCGGGAGACGATGAGCAGTTCTTC	CASSLTLGLAGDDEQFF
.	TRBV11-2	.	TRBJ1-1	14	TGTGCCAGCAGCTTCGTGGGTATGAGCACTGAAGCTTTCTTT	CASSFVGMSTEAFF
once	TRBV4-3	.	TRBJ2-7	16	TGCGCCAGCAGCCAAGATCCGTCCCCAAGCTCCTACGAGCAGTACTTC	CASSQDPSPSSYEQYF
.	TRBV11-2	TRBD1	TRBJ2-5	17	TGTGCCAGCAGCCGAACCGGGACAGCCTTTTCGGGGGAGACCCAGTACTTC	CASSRTGTAFSGETQYF
.	TRBV11-3	.	TRBJ1-1	13	TGTGCCAGCAGCTTAGGCAGGGCTACTGAAGCTTTCTTT	CASSLGRATEAFF
.	TRBV27	.	TRBJ1-1	14	TGTGCCAGCAGTCTCTTCCCCCGTCGCACTGAAGCTTTCTTT	CASSLFPRRTEAFF
.	TRBV18	.	TRBJ1-5	14	TGTGCCAGCTCACGGGATAGGGGAGGTCAGCCCCAGCATTTT	CASSRDRGGQPQHF
.	TRBV6-2/TRBV6-3	.	TRBJ1-2	15	TGTGCCAGCAGCCGCTCGGCCCGGGCGGGGTATGGCTACACCTTC	CASSRSARAGYGYTF
.	TRBV6-1	TRBD1	TRBJ1-5	15	TGTGCCAGCAGTGATGGACAGGGCCCAAATCAGCCCCAGCATTTT	CASSDGQGPNQPQHF
once	TRBV25-1	.	TRBJ2-7	14	TGTGCCAGCAGTGAATATAAAGGAGCGTCCGAGCAGTACTTC	CASSEYKGASEQYF
.	TRBV13	.	TRBJ2-7	16	TGTGCCAGCAGCTTAGATTTTCGCGGGCCCTCCTACGAGCAGTACTTC	CASSLDFRGPSYEQYF
.	TRBV7-6	.	TRBJ1-1	14	TGTGCCAGCAGCTTAGGGACAGAGAACACTGAAGCTTTCTTT	CASSLGTENTEAFF
.	TRBV4-2	TRBD2	TRBJ2-2	19	TGTGCCAGCAGCCAAGAAGAAACTAGCGGGAGGGCGAACACCGGGGAGCTGTTTTTT	CASSQEETSGRANTGELFF
.	TRBV5-4	.	TRBJ1-2	13	TGTGCCAGCAGATTCCAGGGACTCTATGGCTACACCTTC	CASRFQGLYGYTF
.	TRBV5-5	TRBD1	TRBJ1-2	13	TGTGCCAGCAGCACGAGGGGGCTTCGAGCCTACACCTTC	CASSTRGLRAYTF
.	TRBV5-1	.	TRBJ1-2	13	TGCGCCACCTCGCCGAGGGTTGACTATGGCTACACCTTC	CATSPRVDYGYTF
.	TRBV24-1	TRBD2	TRBJ2-3	17	TGTGCCACCAGTGACGGTAGCGGGAGGGCGGGCCCAGATACGCAGTATTTT	CATSDGSGRAGPDTQYF
.	TRBV5-1	.	TRBJ1-3	16	TGCGCCAGCAGCTCGAGTACCGGGACGGCTGGAAACACCATATATTTT	CASSSSTGTAGNTIYF
.	TRBV6-2/TRBV6-3	.	TRBJ2-1	12	TGTGCCAGCAGTAGAGTCCACAATGAGCAGTTCTTC	CASSRVHNEQFF
.	TRBV7-8	.	TRBJ2-3	16	TGTGCCAGCCGCACAACGGGAGACGGGGGCACAGATACGCAGTATTTT	CASRTTGDGGTDTQYF